The 17 T cell receptor beta chains presented below share a single source sample, sequenced in a study of blood T cell repertoires in COVID-19. Sequencing used immunoSEQ multiplex PCR; TCRdb keeps in-frame clones, though not all of them. Of about 280,000 clones in the sample, approximately 90% are singletons; the top ten hold approximately 2.7%. The material sequenced was PBMCs or T cells enriched from blood (not recorded which). Source of these receptors: a man in his forties who had been exposed to COVID-19.

The CDR3 protein is CASSWGTGGYPYEQYF. In nucleotides, the CDR3 is TGCGCCAGCAGCTGGGGGACAGGGGGCTATCCCTACGAGCAGTACTTC. The chain carries TRBV5-1 and TRBJ2-7, with 12 bases fitting TRBD1. V lost 3 bases, J lost 2 bases, and 6 bases stayed unmatched. Germline V gene sequence: CDR1 SGHRS, CDR2 YFSETQ. This CDR3 has 16 amino acids.

The chain joins TRBV7-3 to TRBJ2-7; D may be TRBD2 (6 bases). This CDR3 is 15 amino acids long. The V gene lost 2 bases and the J gene lost 3 bases, with 14 bases spanning the gap. Germline loops: CDR1 SGHTA, CDR2 FQGTGA. For the CDR3, the DNA is TGTGCCAGCAGCTTAGTCCCGGGAGCGGTCTACGAGCAGTACTTC. Protein product: CASSLVPGAVYEQYF.

The chain employs TRBV4-3 and TRBJ2-7; a possible D gene is TRBD1 (6 bases). The CDR3 length is 16 residues. Germline V lookup: CDR1 LGHNA, CDR2 YSLEER. Trimming shortened V by 0 bases and J by 3 bases, and 15 bases separated the two germline ends. CDR3 sequence (DNA): TGCGCCAGCAGCCAAGATCAGACAGGAATCATCTACGAGCAGTACTTC. Translating gives CASSQDQTGIIYEQYF.

This chain uses TRBV11-1 with TRBJ2-3; the match to TRBD2 covers 10 bases. Trimming cost V 1 base and J 3 bases; bases outside gene matches: 4. The CDR3 has 16 amino acids. In germline, CDR1 is SGHAT, CDR2 FQDESV (reference sequence). The CDR3 DNA reads TGTGCCAGCAGCTTAGTAGCGGGAGGACGGACAGATACGCAGTATTTT. This encodes CASSLVAGGRTDTQYF.

This chain connects TRBV28 to TRBJ1-5, with D tentatively TRBD1 (6 bases). Looked up from germline, CDR1 is MDHEN and CDR2 is SYDVKM. The CDR3 is 16 amino acids. V lost 6 bases and J 6 bases, leaving 21 bases between the germline ends. The CDR3 region is CASSRPVRGASQPQHF. The CDR3 bases are TGTGCCAGCAGCCGACCCGTTCGGGGGGCAAGTCAGCCCCAGCATTTT.

V usage is TRBV19 and J usage is TRBJ1-4; no clear D gene. The CDR3 length is 11 residues. Between the trimmed V and J ends, which lost 5 bases and 11 bases, there was a span of 9 bases. Germline V gene lookup returns CDR1 LNHDA and CDR2 SQIVND (reference sequence). The CDR3 spells CASSGGPKLFF. Written as DNA, the CDR3 is TGTGCCAGTAGTGGAGGACCGAAACTGTTTTTT.

The chain joins TRBV29-1 to TRBJ2-3; 9 nucleotides agree with TRBD2. The V segment lost 6 bases and the J segment 3 bases; nucleotides outside the gene matches: 7. The germline gives CDR1 SQVTM, CDR2 ANQGSEA. The CDR3 contains 14 residues. CDR3 DNA: TGCAGCGTCCCGCTGGCGGGAGGGACAGATACGCAGTATTTT. It specifies CSVPLAGGTDTQYF.

The DNA for the CDR3 is TGTGCCAGCTCACCTCTATTAGGGGCTGAAGCTTTCTTT. It is translated as CASSPLLGAEAFF. The rearrangement joins TRBV18 to TRBJ1-1; TRBD1 might be the D (5 bases). The V gene lost 3 bases and the J gene lost 6 bases, with 11 bases spanning the gap. The CDR3 extends over 13 amino acids. Germline CDR1 KGHSH, CDR2 LQKENI.

V is TRBV28 and J is TRBJ1-1, with 11 bases aligning to TRBD1. CDR1 MDHEN and CDR2 SYDVKM come from the germline V gene. V gave up 4 bases and J gave up 5 bases; unmatched junction bases: 3. The CDR3 totals 14 residues. CDR3 residues: CASSWTGGMTEAFF. CDR3 DNA: TGTGCCAGCAGTTGGACAGGGGGCATGACTGAAGCTTTCTTT.

The V gene is TRBV2, the J gene TRBJ1-5; maybe TRBD1 (6 bases). Trimming removed 5 bases at V and 3 bases at J, with 11 bases between. The germline CDR1 and CDR2 sequences are SNHLY and FYNNEI. This CDR3 is 14 amino acids long. The CDR3 sequence is CASSHGTHNQPQHF. The CDR3, as DNA: TGTGCCAGCAGTCACGGGACACACAATCAGCCCCAGCATTTT.

The chain employs TRBV9 and TRBJ1-2; the D is unclear. Germline-derived CDR1 and CDR2 are SGDLS and YYNGEE. CDR3 length: 12 amino acids. Between the trimmed V and J ends, which lost 3 bases and 7 bases, there was a span of 10 bases. Here the CDR3 reads CASSAEGSGYTF. DNA of the CDR3: TGTGCCAGCAGCGCCGAGGGAAGTGGCTACACCTTC.

This sequence joins TRBV7-9 and TRBJ2-7, with D perhaps matching TRBD1 (5 bases). This CDR3 comprises 15 residues. Trimming cost V 1 base and J 7 bases, with 17 bases left between them. Germline lookup yields CDR1 SEHNR and CDR2 FQNEAQ (reference sequence). CDR3 DNA: TGTGCCAGCAGCTTAGATGGGGCTCCAGGGCTTGAGCAGTACTTC. Its translation is CASSLDGAPGLEQYF.

V and J are TRBV28 and TRBJ2-7; TRBD2 aligns across 11 bases. J gave up 1 base and V 5 bases, and 7 bases lay outside the gene matches. Germline V CDR1 and CDR2: MDHEN, SYDVKM. This CDR3 spans 16 amino acids. Here the CDR3 DNA reads TGTGCCAGCAGTCCGGGGGGACTAGCGGATTCCTACGAGCAGTACTTC. Translating gives CASSPGGLADSYEQYF.

V gene TRBV18 combines with J gene TRBJ1-4, with D uncertain. This CDR3 is 14 amino acids long. The germline CDR1 and CDR2 sequences are KGHSH and LQKENI. The V end lost 0 bases, the J end lost 8 bases, and 10 bases lay between the germline ends. The CDR3 DNA reads TGTGCCAGCTCACCACCGTCTCTCGCGGAAAAACTGTTTTTT. Protein: CASSPPSLAEKLFF.

This clone has a single count. This sequence joins TRBV28 and TRBJ2-7, with a weak D call TRBD1 (6 bases). The germline CDR1 and CDR2 sequences are MDHEN and SYDVKM. The CDR3 contains 13 residues. V shed 5 bases and J shed 7 bases, with 15 bases lying between them. CDR3 sequence: CASSRYRVGEQYF. The CDR3 region has the DNA TGTGCCAGCAGTAGATACAGGGTCGGGGAGCAGTACTTC.

This clone was seen just once. The V call is TRBV24-1, the J call TRBJ2-5; 10 bases line up with TRBD1. This CDR3 region has 18 residues. Per the germline V gene, CDR1 is KGHDR and CDR2 is SFDVKD. The V and J ends lost 3 bases and 0 bases, in that order; junction bases with no gene match: 9. The CDR3 bases are TGTGCCACCAGTGATGGGCCCCGGGGACAGGGGAACCAAGAGACCCAGTACTTC. It encodes CATSDGPRGQGNQETQYF.

This clone was found a few times. V and J are TRBV27 and TRBJ2-1; 12 bases agree with TRBD1. This CDR3 spans 18 amino acids. Germline CDR1 is MNHEY and CDR2 is SMNVEV (reference sequence). V shed 4 bases and J 9 bases; nucleotides not matched to a gene: 16. CDR3: CASSSRYRDRGPPGEQFF. Here the CDR3 DNA reads TGTGCCAGCAGTTCACGATACCGGGACAGGGGGCCTCCGGGTGAGCAGTTCTTC.